This TCR beta chain derives from a study of T cells in Graves' hyperthyroidism and ophthalmopathy. The CDR3 has 15 residues. Germline trimming cut 6 bases from V and 3 bases from J; bases unmatched to any gene: 10. CDR1 is SEHNR, CDR2 FQNEAQ, per germline (reference sequence). The TCR beta CDR3 regions underwent amplification using RNA transcripts as the source. The HTBI primer set drove a first-round RT-PCR of the TCR CDR3. MiXCR was run by TCRdb on the multiplex PCR reads, yielding one entry per CDR3 protein. The sample lists 200,000 to 300,000 distinct CDR3 sequences; roughly 17% were seen once. This clonotype was observed at least ten times.

The chain carries TRBV7-9 and TRBJ2-7; 8 positions match TRBD2. Input material: blood. The TCR comes from a woman aged 18-29 years with Graves' ophthalmopathy. The CDR3 DNA reads TGTGCCAGCAGTCTAGCGGTAGCGGGGAACTACGAGCAGTACTTC. Encoded protein: CASSLAVAGNYEQYF.